This T cell receptor (beta chain) was recovered during a study of T cells in Graves' hyperthyroidism and ophthalmopathy. Losses at the gene ends were 6 bases for V and 6 bases for J; bases not matched to a gene: 8. The CDR3 contains 13 residues. Germline values: CDR1 DFQATT, CDR2 SNEGSKA (reference sequence). There were TCR beta CDR3 regions amplified from RNA transcripts. Primed by the HTBI set, a first-round RT-PCR was run on the TCR CDR3. Using its own MiXCR run on the multiplex PCR reads, TCRdb lists one record per CDR3 protein. Among about 640,000 distinct CDR3 sequences, 20% to 25% were seen once, and the ten largest hold approximately 30%. A remark on this clonotype: Its antigen remains unknown.

The authors obtained PBMCs from more than 9.5 ml of fresh peripheral blood. Study findings and constraints: Researchers found most expanded thyroid clonotypes above 0.001 in blood as well. A 13 V-J signature model discriminated ophthalmopathy versus stable hyperthyroidism.

The chain combines TRBV20-1 with TRBJ1-5; 7 bases line up with TRBD1. Sequencing was carried out using blood. This sequence was found in a man aged 25 to 40 with Graves' ophthalmopathy. The CDR3 here is CSAQEGASQPQHF. Here the CDR3 DNA reads TGCAGTGCCCAAGAGGGGGCATCTCAGCCCCAGCATTTT.